These 30 T cell receptor beta chains share one sample of origin, sequenced in a study of human CD4 T cells and Enterobacteriaceae. Libraries were prepared by immunoSEQ multiplex PCR; TCRdb keeps only in-frame clonotypes and omits some of them. Among around 26,000 clones, about 82% were seen once, and the ten largest hold around 0.88%. The memory gate held CD4+ cells that were not CD45RA+CCR7+CD95- naive cells, over 95% pure. Material: memory CD4+ T cells from blood. The receptors originated from a human donor in good health.

V gene TRBV6-1 combines with J gene TRBJ1-6; D is undetermined. The length of the CDR3 is 14 residues. V lost 8 bases, J lost 0 bases, and 8 bases lay in between. Germline V gene data show CDR1 as MNHNS and CDR2 as SASEGT. The CDR3 loop reads CASGGSSYNSPLHF. The CDR3 nucleotides read TGTGCCAGCGGTGGCAGCTCCTATAATTCACCCCTCCACTTT.

The gene calls are TRBV10-1 and TRBJ2-7, with D perhaps assigned TRBD1 or TRBD2 (5 bases each). Looked up from germline, CDR1 is WNHNN and CDR2 is SYGVQD (reference sequence). Trimming left V 3 bases short and J 6 bases short, with 18 bases between. This CDR3 spans 15 amino acids. CDR3 in DNA: TGCGCCAGCAGTGACGGTACCCGGGGCCGAGGCGAGCAGTACTTC. Its translation: CASSDGTRGRGEQYF.

The chain employs TRBV5-6 and TRBJ2-1; 9 bases fit TRBD2. V dropped 0 bases and J dropped 9; count of bases not matched to a gene: 7. This CDR3 contains 15 residues. Germline assignment: CDR1 SGHDT and CDR2 YYEEEE. The CDR3 DNA is TGTGCCAGCAGCTTGGGGATAGCGGGGGATAGTGAGCAGTTCTTC. It codes for CASSLGIAGDSEQFF. The full variable domain, completed using reference TRBV5-6 and TRBJ2-1, is DAGVTQSPTHLIKTRGQQVTLRCSPKSGHDTVSWYQQALGQGPQFIFQYYEEEERQRGNFPDRFSGHQFPNYSSELNVNALLLGDSALYLCASSLGIAGDSEQFFGPGTRLTVL.

The chain recombines TRBV19 with TRBJ1-1; D possibly corresponds to TRBD1 (6 bases). Trimming took 8 bases from V and 1 from J, leaving 11 bases between them. The CDR3 is 13 amino acids. In germline, CDR1 is LNHDA, CDR2 SQIVND (reference sequence). The CDR3 region has the DNA TGTGCCAGTCGCCTGACAGGGAACACTGAAGCTTTCTTT. It is translated as CASRLTGNTEAFF.

The chain is built from TRBV28 and TRBJ1-5; D remains unclear. V was cut by 8 bases and J by 1 base, with 18 bases left in between. CDR1 is MDHEN, CDR2 SYDVKM, per germline. CDR3 length equals 16 residues. DNA of the CDR3: TGTGCCAGCCTCCTTGGCGTCGGCGTGAGCAATCAGCCCCAGCATTTT. Protein sequence: CASLLGVGVSNQPQHF.

V is TRBV6-5 and J is TRBJ2-1; TRBD2 aligns across 10 bases. The J segment lost 1 base and the V segment lost 4 bases, leaving 4 bases of the junction unmatched. CDR3 length equals 16 residues. CDR1 and CDR2 (germline): MNHEY, SVGAGI. The CDR3 region is CASSSGLALSYNEQFF. CDR3 sequence (DNA): TGTGCCAGCAGTTCGGGACTAGCGCTTTCCTACAATGAGCAGTTCTTC.

The V gene is TRBV7-9, the J gene TRBJ1-2; D is uncertain. This CDR3 spans 13 amino acids. V lost 6 bases to trimming and J lost 7 bases, with 15 bases between them. CDR1 SEHNR and CDR2 FQNEAQ come from the germline V gene (reference sequence). The CDR3 DNA follows: TGTGCCAGCAGGTTACCCCCAGCGGGTGGCTACACCTTC. Amino acids: CASRLPPAGGYTF.

The genes are TRBV5-1 and TRBJ2-7; 7 positions agree with TRBD1. The CDR3 spans 18 residues. In germline, CDR1 is SGHRS, CDR2 YFSETQ. Unmatched junction bases numbered 12, after V lost 0 bases and J lost 0 bases. DNA of the CDR3: TGCGCCAGCAGCTTGGTTCGGCAGAGCAGGGACAGCTCCTACGAGCAGTACTTC. Its protein is CASSLVRQSRDSSYEQYF.

This rearrangement joins TRBV6-1 to TRBJ2-7, with 9 bases fitting TRBD2. Germline CDR1 and CDR2: MNHNS and SASEGT. The CDR3 length is 16 residues. V shed 3 bases and J 4 bases; nucleotides not matched to a gene: 10. CDR3 coding DNA: TGTGCCAGCAGTGACGCAGGGAGCGGGGGGATTTACGAGCAGTACTTC. It translates to CASSDAGSGGIYEQYF.

A remark on this clone: Other DNA variants within this sample encode the same CDR3. This sequence joins TRBV30 and TRBJ1-5; possibly TRBD1 for D (5 bases). Germline V gene sequence: CDR1 GTSNPN, CDR2 SVGIG (reference sequence). V was shortened by 2 bases and J by 3 bases, with 8 bases between the two germline ends. The CDR3 is made up of 13 amino acids. The DNA for the CDR3 is TGTGCCTGGAGTTCAGGGCCCAATCAGCCCCAGCATTTT. It yields the protein CAWSSGPNQPQHF.

The chain joins TRBV6-1 to TRBJ1-5, with a tentative D call TRBD1 (6 bases). The CDR3 has 15 amino acids. V lost 8 bases and J 4 bases, leaving 18 bases between the germline ends. Germline loops: CDR1 MNHNS, CDR2 SASEGT. DNA of the CDR3: TGTGCCAGCGGCCCCCTAACAGGGAGGAATCAGCCCCAGCATTTT. Encoded protein: CASGPLTGRNQPQHF.

The chain is built from TRBV5-6 and TRBJ1-6; the D gene is possibly TRBD1 (5 bases). The CDR3 is made up of 15 amino acids. From germline, CDR1 is SGHDT and CDR2 YYEEEE. Trimming cost V 6 bases and J 4 bases, with 14 bases left between them. CDR3 region: CASTQQGLYNSPLHF. CDR3 in DNA: TGTGCCAGCACCCAGCAGGGACTATATAATTCACCCCTCCACTTT.

V usage is TRBV27 and J usage is TRBJ1-5; D might be TRBD1 (5 bases). The V end lost 0 bases, the J end lost 6 bases, and 9 bases lay between the germline ends. The CDR3 runs 14 residues. Germline V CDR1 and CDR2: MNHEY, SMNVEV (reference sequence). The CDR3 sequence is CASSLSGARQPQHF. CDR3 bases: TGTGCCAGCAGTTTATCAGGGGCGCGTCAGCCCCAGCATTTT.

The gene calls are TRBV5-4 and TRBJ2-7; a weak D match, TRBD2 (5 bases). The CDR3 is 13 amino acids. Germline CDR1 SGHNT, CDR2 YYREEE (reference sequence). Trimming stripped 4 bases from V and 6 bases from J, with 14 bases between. The CDR3 region is CASSPGGGREQYF. DNA of the CDR3: TGTGCCAGCAGCCCTGGAGGTGGACGCGAGCAGTACTTC.

The chain has TRBV7-2 and TRBJ2-2; D remains unclear. V was pared by 3 bases and J by 1 base, with 9 bases between. Germline-derived CDR1 and CDR2 are SGHTA and FQGNSA. The CDR3 runs 15 residues. The chain's CDR3 is CASSFSGVNTGELFF. Written as DNA, the CDR3 is TGTGCCAGCAGCTTTTCCGGAGTGAACACCGGGGAGCTGTTTTTT.

The rearrangement uses TRBV9 and TRBJ2-2, with TRBD2 matching over 9 bases. The CDR3 spans 17 residues. Germline V CDR1 and CDR2: SGDLS, YYNGEE. Losses at the gene ends were 2 bases for V and 2 bases for J; bases not matched to a gene: 7. DNA of the CDR3: TGTGCCAGCAGCGTGGGTCTGCGGGAGGGAAACACCGGGGAGCTGTTTTTT. Translating gives CASSVGLREGNTGELFF.

This rearrangement joins TRBV5-5 to TRBJ1-4, with D possibly matching TRBD1 (6 bases). Germline V gene sequence: CDR1 SGHKS, CDR2 YYEKEE (reference sequence). The CDR3 is 16 amino acids. Trimming left V 4 bases short and J 0 bases short, with 13 bases between. CDR3 in DNA: TGTGCCAGCAGCGAAATTTCAGGGGCAACTAATGAAAAACTGTTTTTT. The encoded protein is CASSEISGATNEKLFF.

The chain's CDR3 is CASRPPQIGKNTQYF. The CDR3 DNA sequence: TGTGCCAGCAGACCTCCTCAGATTGGTAAAAACACGCAGTATTTT. The V call is TRBV6-5, the J call TRBJ2-3, with no clear D. Trimming removed 6 bases at V and 9 bases at J, with 22 bases between. This CDR3 is built from 15 residues. Germline CDR1 is MNHEY and CDR2 is SVGAGI.

The genes are TRBV27 and TRBJ1-2; no reliable D call. The CDR3 totals 14 residues. Trimming pared 3 bases from V and 5 bases from J, leaving 13 bases between. Germline values: CDR1 MNHEY, CDR2 SMNVEV (reference sequence). The CDR3 spells CASSLSRAAYGYTF. CDR3 DNA: TGTGCCAGCAGTTTGTCGAGGGCAGCGTATGGCTACACCTTC.

As regards this clone: At the DNA level, this CDR3 is encoded by other sequences in the same sample as well. The gene calls are TRBV5-1 and TRBJ2-7; TRBD2 matches 8 bases. The CDR3 spans 16 residues. The germline CDR1 and CDR2 sequences are SGHRS and YFSETQ. V trimming: 0 bases; J trimming: 1 base; junction bases outside the gene matches: 6. The CDR3 DNA is TGCGCCAGCAGCTTGGCGCCTAGCGGGTCTTCCTACGAGCAGTACTTC. Protein product: CASSLAPSGSSYEQYF.

The J gene is TRBJ2-7, the V gene TRBV20-1; no reliable D call. The CDR3 contains 10 residues. Trimming removed 4 bases at V and 8 bases at J, with 9 bases between. Germline V gives CDR1 DFQATT, CDR2 SNEGSKA (reference sequence). The CDR3, as DNA: TGCAGTGCTAAAGGTCTTAAGCAGTACTTC. This codes for CSAKGLKQYF.

The genes are TRBV21-1 and TRBJ1-2; TRBD1 is the table's D call and was not checked against the DNA. TRBV21-1 is assigned pseudogene status. The CDR3 is 16 residues long. CDR3 DNA: TGTGCCAGCAGCCGACAAAGGGGATGGCTAAACTATGGCTACACCTTC. Protein product: CASSRQRGWLNYGYTF.

This rearrangement joins TRBV2 to TRBJ1-4, with D perhaps matching TRBD1 (5 bases). CDR1 is SNHLY and CDR2 is FYNNEI in the germline V gene. Between the trimmed V and J ends, which lost 8 bases and 2 bases, there was a span of 12 bases. The CDR3 has 14 amino acids. The CDR3 loop is CASGNRRTNEKLFF. The DNA of the CDR3 is TGTGCCAGCGGGAACAGGAGGACTAATGAAAAACTGTTTTTT.

This clone was observed a single time. The chain links TRBV27 to TRBJ2-4; the match to TRBD2 covers 10 bases. This CDR3 region has 19 residues. Germline V CDR1 and CDR2: MNHEY, SMNVEV (reference sequence). Trimming removed 6 bases from V and 0 bases from J; junction bases left unmatched: 14. Here the CDR3 DNA reads TGTGCCAGCAGCCGAAGGACTAGCGGTGATCTTCTAGCCAAAAACATTCAGTACTTC. It specifies CASSRRTSGDLLAKNIQYF.

V and J are TRBV28 and TRBJ2-6; tentative D call: TRBD2 (6 bases). The length of the CDR3 is 15 residues. The V and J ends lost 7 bases and 4 bases respectively, with 14 bases between them. Germline V lookup: CDR1 MDHEN, CDR2 SYDVKM. CDR3 nucleotides: TGTGCCAGCACCTTGGGAGGAGCGGGGGCCAACGTCCTGACTTTC. Residues: CASTLGGAGANVLTF.

V is TRBV19 and J is TRBJ1-5; TRBD1 might be the D (5 bases). From germline, CDR1 is LNHDA and CDR2 SQIVND (reference sequence). This CDR3 is 15 amino acids long. Trimming removed 1 base at V and 11 bases at J, with 18 bases between. This CDR3 reads CASSIAGWRVRSQHF. The DNA of the CDR3 is TGTGCCAGTAGTATAGCAGGGTGGCGTGTTCGGTCCCAGCATTTT.

This clone has a handful of counts. V is TRBV7-2 and J is TRBJ1-4; possibly TRBD1 for D (5 bases). The CDR3 covers 15 residues. The V gene lost 5 bases and the J gene lost 1 base, with 11 bases spanning the gap. Germline CDR1 reads SGHTA; CDR2 reads FQGNSA. CDR3 DNA sequence: TGTGCCAGCAGCCCTTGGGGCTTAACTAATGAAAAACTGTTTTTT. It encodes CASSPWGLTNEKLFF.

This clone was seen just once. The V and J genes are TRBV4-2 and TRBJ1-4; D perhaps matches TRBD1 (5 bases). The CDR3 length is 15 residues. Germline V gives CDR1 LGHNA, CDR2 YNFKEQ. V lost 5 bases and J lost 3, with 13 bases in between. CDR3 bases: TGTGCCAGCAGCTTCGATGGGGGACCTAATGAAAAACTGTTTTTT. It yields the protein CASSFDGGPNEKLFF.

This clone was observed a handful of times. This chain connects TRBV28 to TRBJ1-5, with a tentative D call TRBD1 (6 bases). The germline gives CDR1 MDHEN, CDR2 SYDVKM. This CDR3 spans 16 amino acids. The germline V and J ends were trimmed by 7 bases and 7 bases, with 23 bases remaining between them. The CDR3 coding sequence is TGTGCCAGCACCCCGAAGATACAGGGATCAGGACAGCCCCAGCATTTT. This gives the protein CASTPKIQGSGQPQHF.

The rearrangement joins TRBV10-2 to TRBJ2-7, with D perhaps given as TRBD1 or TRBD2 (5 bases each). Germline CDR1 and CDR2: WSHSY and SAAADI. The CDR3 spans 13 residues. V was cut by 2 bases and J by 2 bases, with 7 bases left in between. The CDR3 DNA sequence: TGCGCCAGCAGTGAGGTGGGACCCTACGAGCAGTACTTC. Protein sequence: CASSEVGPYEQYF.